The entry below describes one TCR beta chain. Its matching antigen is unknown. Data came from immunoSEQ multiplex PCR; TCRdb stores just in-frame clones and leaves some out. The sample holds around 24,000 clones, 81% seen once. Looked up from germline, CDR1 is LNHDA and CDR2 is SQIVND (reference sequence). This CDR3 spans 14 amino acids. V dropped 7 bases and J dropped 0; count of bases not matched to a gene: 5. This sample was included in a study of vaccination effects on CD4 cells after COVID-19. Study observations and caveats: Clones of infection and vaccine origin contracted markedly late after vaccination.

Using viral peptide pools, the ViraFEST assay grew out antigen-specific CD4+ T cells prior to sequencing. The culture ran for 10 days, and then CD4+ T cells were isolated. It was two doses of either the BNT162b2 or mRNA-1273 vaccine that participants received. The study found no prior SARS-CoV-2 infection in the vaccine recipients, who tested negative for nucleocapsid antibodies. This sequence originates from a human donor who received a COVID-19 vaccine. Some clones in this sample may be carry-over from other donors' samples. V gene TRBV19 combines with J gene TRBJ1-1; the match to TRBD1 covers 7 bases. This specimen was CD4+ T cells from PBMCs cultured with SARS-CoV-2 spike peptides, taken after COVID-19 vaccination. The CDR3 loop is CASNEDRVNTEAFF. The CDR3 bases are TGTGCCAGTAATGAAGACAGGGTGAACACTGAAGCTTTCTTT.